The 14 T cell receptor beta chains below were found in one sample sequenced in a study of T cells in Graves' hyperthyroidism and ophthalmopathy. The investigators amplified TCR beta CDR3 regions from RNA transcripts. In the first-round RT-PCR of the TCR CDR3, the HTBI primer set was used. Via MiXCR, TCRdb re-called the multiplex PCR reads, giving one row per CDR3 protein. Seen here are about 200,000 distinct CDR3 sequences, less than 20% observed once, and the top ten hold roughly 49%. Material: blood. The origin of the receptors is a woman in her forties or fifties with Graves' hyperthyroidism.

To note about this clonotype: This may come from a read error, since a much larger clone is one base off. The chain links TRBV7-2 to TRBJ1-5, with unresolved D. The CDR3 contains 14 residues. CDR1 SGHTA and CDR2 FQGNSA come from the germline V gene. In DNA, the CDR3 is TGTGCCAGCGGCTTAGAGGCGGGCAATCAGCCCCAGCATTTT. Translation gives CASGLEAGNQPQHF. The entire variable domain, with the rest obtained from reference TRBV7-2 and TRBJ1-5, is as follows: GAGVSQSPSNKVTEKGKDVELRCDPISGHTALYWYRQSLGQGLEFLIYFQGNSAPDKSGLPSDRFSAERTGGSVSTLTIQRTQQEDSAVYLCASGLEAGNQPQHFGDGTRLSIL.

The chain joins TRBV27 to TRBJ1-2; perhaps TRBD1 as D (6 bases). Germline CDR1 MNHEY, CDR2 SMNVEV (reference sequence). The CDR3 has 14 amino acids. The germline V and J ends were trimmed by 6 bases and 6 bases, with 17 bases remaining between them. CDR3: CASSLRGASDGYTF. The CDR3 DNA sequence: TGTGCCAGCAGCCTAAGGGGGGCCTCGGATGGCTACACCTTC.

The CDR3 region is CASSPRAHLNTGELFF. The CDR3 DNA reads as TGTGCCAGCAGTCCCAGGGCACACCTGAACACCGGGGAGCTGTTTTTT. The rearrangement uses TRBV9 and TRBJ2-2; TRBD1 is a possible D gene (5 bases). CDR1 and CDR2 (germline): SGDLS, YYNGEE. This CDR3 is 16 amino acids long. V was trimmed by 5 bases and J by 1 base, leaving 15 bases between them.

This clonotype showed up many times. This rearrangement joins TRBV6-1 to TRBJ2-3; 10 bases line up with TRBD2. J was trimmed by 4 bases and V by 2 bases; bases with no gene match: 0. CDR3 length: 14 amino acids. From germline, CDR1 is MNHNS and CDR2 SASEGT. The CDR3 loop is CASSELAGADTQYF. CDR3 nucleotides: TGTGCCAGCAGTGAACTAGCGGGAGCAGATACGCAGTATTTT.

This clonotype was seen ten or more times. The gene calls are TRBV11-2 and TRBJ1-2; TRBD1 matches at 7 bases. Germline V CDR1 and CDR2: SGHAT, FQNNGV. After removal of 2 bases from V and 5 bases from J, the junction contained 11 bases not matched to a gene. This CDR3 is 16 amino acids long. As DNA, the CDR3 is TGTGCCAGCAGCTTATCAAGACAGGGAAATGGTTATGGCTACACCTTC. Translating gives CASSLSRQGNGYGYTF. The full variable domain, completed using reference TRBV11-2 and TRBJ1-2, is EAGVAQSPRYKIIEKRQSVAFWCNPISGHATLYWYQQILGQGPKLLIQFQNNGVVDDSQLPKDRFSAERLKGVDSTLKIQPAKLEDSAVYLCASSLSRQGNGYGYTFGSGTRLTVV.

A few counts support this clonotype. This chain links TRBV3-1 with TRBJ2-7, with 13 positions matching TRBD2. The CDR3 is 14 residues long. From germline, CDR1 is LGHDT and CDR2 YNNKEL (reference sequence). Germline trimming cut 4 bases from V and 6 bases from J; bases unmatched to any gene: 3. The CDR3 sequence is CASSPLAGGPEQYF. DNA of the CDR3: TGTGCCAGCAGCCCACTAGCGGGAGGGCCCGAGCAGTACTTC.

This clonotype came up a few times. A much larger clone lies a single base off, so this may be a read error. This chain joins TRBV7-2 and TRBJ2-1; 7 nucleotides agree with TRBD2. The DNA matches TRBJ2-7 better at its end, which makes the J call doubtful. The CDR3 consists of 17 residues. Germline V gives CDR1 SGHTA, CDR2 FQGNSA. CDR3 nucleotide sequence: TGTGCCAGCAGCTTCCAGCGGCTAGCGGTACGATACAATGAGCAGTACTTC. Translation gives CASSFQRLAVRYNEQYF.

This clonotype was found a few times. The CDR3 region has the DNA TGTGCCAGCAGCGCTAGCGGGCATAATTCCTACGAGCAGTACTTC. Encoded protein: CASSASGHNSYEQYF. The rearrangement uses TRBV28 and TRBJ2-7; 8 positions match TRBD2. The CDR3 extends over 15 amino acids. The V segment lost 6 bases and the J segment 1 base; nucleotides outside the gene matches: 8. The germline V gene has CDR1 MDHEN and CDR2 SYDVKM.

This clonotype was counted many times. J is TRBJ1-6 and V is TRBV20-1, with 8 bases lining up with TRBD1. CDR1 is DFQATT, CDR2 SNEGSKA, per germline (reference sequence). V trimming: 4 bases; J trimming: 9 bases; junction bases outside the gene matches: 8. The CDR3 has 14 residues. The CDR3 region has the DNA TGCAGTGCTAAGACCGGACAGGGTGGTTCACCCCTCCACTTT. This translates into CSAKTGQGGSPLHF.

Ten or more counts support this clonotype. The chain has TRBV27 and TRBJ2-7; TRBD1 is a possible D gene (6 bases). Trimming took 5 bases from V and 4 from J, leaving 18 bases between them. The CDR3 runs to 15 residues. CDR1 and CDR2 (germline): MNHEY, SMNVEV (reference sequence). The CDR3 nucleotides read TGTGCCAGCAGTCAGAACAGGGTATCTATTTACGAGCAGTACTTC. Translated: CASSQNRVSIYEQYF.

This clonotype was observed a handful of times. V gene TRBV4-2 combines with J gene TRBJ1-5; D is undetermined. V was cut by 0 bases and J by 10 bases, with 13 bases left in between. The CDR3 spans 14 residues. Per germline, CDR1 LGHNA and CDR2 YNFKEQ. For the CDR3, the DNA is TGTGCCAGCAGCCAAGACTCCGGGTCTGGCCCCCAGCATTTT. It yields the protein CASSQDSGSGPQHF.

This clonotype was found once. J is TRBJ1-2 and V is TRBV6-2 or TRBV6-3, with TRBD1 matching over 7 bases. CDR1 and CDR2 from the germline V gene are MNHEY and SVGEGT. The CDR3 length is 12 residues. Trimming at V came to 9 bases and at J to 7 bases, leaving 8 bases not matched to a gene. For the CDR3, the DNA is TGTGCCAGTCGACAGGGCTCGAGTGGCTACACCTTC. Its translation is CASRQGSSGYTF.

This clonotype was observed at least ten times. The chain employs TRBV11-2 and TRBJ2-1, with D uncertain. V gave up 1 base and J gave up 6 bases, with 7 bases separating them. The CDR3 is made up of 13 amino acids. The germline V gene encodes CDR1 SGHAT and CDR2 FQNNGV. The CDR3 DNA reads as TGTGCCAGCAGCTTAGCTCTAGTCAATGAGCAGTTCTTC. This sequence encodes CASSLALVNEQFF.

This chain links TRBV14 with TRBJ2-1; D ambiguous. Germline V gene sequence: CDR1 SGHDN, CDR2 FVKESK. Trimming cost V 4 bases and J 4 bases, with 14 bases left between them. This CDR3 contains 15 residues. CDR3 amino acids: CASSPQIGPYNEQFF. CDR3 DNA: TGTGCCAGCAGCCCGCAAATTGGGCCTTACAATGAGCAGTTCTTC.